These 13 T cell receptor beta chains share one sample of origin, sequenced in a study of blood T cell repertoires in COVID-19. The data were produced by immunoSEQ multiplex PCR, yet TCRdb's version contains in-frame clones alone and is incomplete. The repertoire holds about 150,000 clones, with roughly 80% as singletons. Sequencing input: peripheral blood. The receptors shown here come from an elderly woman with acute or convalescent COVID-19.

The chain carries TRBV4-3 and TRBJ1-1; 9 bases are shared with TRBD1. Trimming took 5 bases from V and 4 from J; bases not matched to a gene: 5. CDR3 length: 14 amino acids. Germline values: CDR1 LGHNA, CDR2 YSLEER. In DNA, the CDR3 is TGCGCCAGCAGCTTTCAGACAGGGGGCACTGAAGCTTTCTTT. It specifies CASSFQTGGTEAFF.

The rearrangement links TRBV12-5 to TRBJ1-1, with D perhaps TRBD1 (5 bases). The V end was cut by 7 bases, the J end by 1 base, with 10 bases between. From germline, CDR1 is LGHNT and CDR2 FRNRAP. The CDR3 consists of 13 residues. CDR3 sequence (DNA): TGTGCTAGTGCCCTGACAGAGAACACTGAAGCTTTCTTT. It translates to CASALTENTEAFF.

V and J are TRBV3-1 (or the pseudogene TRBV3-2) and TRBJ2-5; D perhaps matches TRBD1 (7 bases). V was clipped by 1 base and J by 5 bases, with 11 bases between them. CDR3 length: 14 amino acids. Per germline, CDR1 LGHDT and CDR2 YNNKEL (reference sequence). The CDR3 nucleotides read TGTGCCAGCAGCCAAGTGGCAGGGGGGGAGACCCAGTACTTC. This encodes CASSQVAGGETQYF.

This rearrangement joins TRBV18 to TRBJ1-2; D not resolved. The CDR3 covers 14 residues. V was pared by 4 bases and J by 4 bases, with 13 bases between. From germline, CDR1 is KGHSH and CDR2 LQKENI. The CDR3 coding sequence is TGTGCCAGCTCACAAGAGGTTACGCCCTATGGCTACACCTTC. Protein sequence: CASSQEVTPYGYTF.

V gene TRBV5-4 combines with J gene TRBJ1-6; D is unclear. The CDR3 is 12 residues long. The V gene's germline CDR1 is SGHNT and CDR2 YYREEE (reference sequence). The V gene lost 4 bases and the J gene lost 8 bases, with 7 bases spanning the gap. CDR3 in amino acids: CASSPLDSPLHF. Written as DNA, the CDR3 is TGTGCCAGCAGCCCCCTAGATTCACCCCTCCACTTT.

Only one count was recorded for this clone. The V call is TRBV11-3, the J call TRBJ2-2, with a possible D match to TRBD2 (5 bases). CDR3 size: 14 residues. V was clipped by 5 bases and J by 5 bases, with 12 bases between them. Germline-derived CDR1 and CDR2 are SGHNT and YENEEA. CDR3 sequence reads: CASSPGKGTGELFF. The CDR3 region has the DNA TGTGCCAGCAGCCCGGGAAAGGGAACCGGGGAGCTGTTTTTT.

CDR3 DNA sequence: TGTGCCAGCAGCTTACAGGGGCAGAACACTGAAGCTTTCTTT. Translating gives CASSLQGQNTEAFF. V gene TRBV7-2 combines with J gene TRBJ1-1; TRBD1 might be the D (6 bases). This CDR3 contains 14 residues. Looked up from germline, CDR1 is SGHTA and CDR2 is FQGNSA. The ends were cut back, 2 bases at V and 1 base at J, with 8 bases in the middle.

The chain combines TRBV3-1 (or the pseudogene TRBV3-2) with TRBJ1-1; weak D call: TRBD1 (5 bases). Germline CDR1 LGHDT, CDR2 YNNKEL (reference sequence). CDR3 length: 14 residues. Trimming took off 4 bases at V and 3 bases at J, with 12 bases between the two ends. DNA for the CDR3: TGTGCCAGCAGCCTCTGGGGGGAGGACACTGAAGCTTTCTTT. Translating it yields CASSLWGEDTEAFF.

The V and J genes are TRBV5-1 and TRBJ2-6; D uncertain. Between the trimmed V and J ends, which lost 5 bases and 0 bases, there was a span of 9 bases. The germline CDR1 and CDR2 sequences are SGHRS and YFSETQ. The CDR3 has 15 residues. CDR3 in amino acids: CASSLSPSGANVLTF. In nucleotides, the CDR3 is TGCGCCAGCAGTCTCTCCCCCTCTGGGGCCAACGTCCTGACTTTC.

This sequence joins TRBV6-5 and TRBJ1-5; 8 positions match TRBD1. The germline CDR1 and CDR2 sequences are MNHEY and SVGAGI. This CDR3 contains 15 residues. Trimming took 6 bases from V and 6 from J; bases not matched to a gene: 10. The CDR3 nucleotides are TGTGCCAGCAGGATCGAACAGGGGGTACGTCAGCCCCAGCATTTT. This codes for CASRIEQGVRQPQHF.

The chain's CDR3 is CASNRGLNYGYTF. The CDR3 nucleotides read TGTGCCAGCAACAGGGGTCTTAACTATGGCTACACCTTC. The chain combines TRBV5-6 with TRBJ1-2, with 7 bases identical to TRBD1. Trimming at V came to 6 bases and at J to 1 base, leaving 3 bases not matched to a gene. Germline values: CDR1 SGHDT, CDR2 YYEEEE. The CDR3 length is 13 residues.

The genes are TRBV19 and TRBJ1-1; 7 nucleotides line up with TRBD1. The trim removed 6 bases at V and 4 bases at J, leaving 11 bases unmatched. Germline V gene data show CDR1 as LNHDA and CDR2 as SQIVND (reference sequence). The CDR3 has 15 amino acids. The CDR3 nucleotides are TGTGCCAGTAGATATGACAGGGCCCGGGCCACTGAAGCTTTCTTT. Amino acid sequence: CASRYDRARATEAFF.

The J gene is TRBJ2-1, the V gene TRBV6-4; maybe TRBD2 (5 bases). CDR1 is MRHNA and CDR2 is SNTAGT in the germline V gene. The CDR3 is made up of 13 amino acids. V was shortened by 2 bases and J by 3 bases, with 5 bases between the two germline ends. The CDR3 sequence: CASSDEGYNEQFF. CDR3 in DNA: TGTGCCAGCAGTGACGAGGGCTACAATGAGCAGTTCTTC.